The sequence of this TCR beta chain was determined in a study of blood T cell repertoires in COVID-19 (dated by TCRdb to about 2020). Broadly, across the study: Samples from collaborators originated in the United States, Italy and Spain and spanned both the acute and convalescent phases of COVID-19. The material from the prospective study consisted of cDNA or gDNA derived from T cells, B-cell-depleted T cells, or PBMCs. Deeply sampled blood TCRbeta repertoires from subjects exposed to, actively infected with, or recovered from COVID-19 were included in the dataset. The repertoires were released in a freely available public database intended as a resource for research on the immune response to SARS-CoV-2. Samples came from the ongoing ImmuneRACE study (first 160 participants) plus 1,254 subjects from 6 global collaborators. A de-identified subject ID, COVID-19 status, age in years and sex were almost always included in the sample metadata. HLA class I and class II types, where available, came from metadata supplied by the sample provider rather than from assay-based typing. The research as a whole found: Clinical and demographic metadata were provided uncurated, with the amount varying by source and participant.

V trim: 3 bases; J trim: 8 bases; unmatched bases: 2. CDR1 and CDR2, per the germline V gene, are SGHTS and YDEGEE. The CDR3, cysteine through phenylalanine, is 13 amino acids long. Only the CDR3 part of the read is kept: 39 bases, read in frame from the first base. At one collaborating source in Seattle, patients were enrolled during active infection and were followed longitudinally through the course of disease. Collaborating institutions collected whole blood in K2EDTA tubes following their own protocols. For TCRbeta analysis, collaborator samples were shipped as frozen whole blood, as isolated PBMCs, or as DNA extracted from either sample type. The immunoSEQ Assay, a bias-controlled multiplex PCR, was used to amplify TCRbeta CDR3 regions from genomic DNA. Per the original workflow: The number of nucleated cells in each sample was estimated from the amplification of reference gene primers within the assay. Sequence reads were collapsed and filtered to measure the absolute abundance of every unique TCRbeta CDR3 rearrangement. For each sample, productive Simpson clonality was calculated as the square root of Simpson's diversity index over productive rearrangements. TCRdb took this table from immuneACCESS and kept in-frame rearrangements with V and J called. Such tables lack part of the clones; where checked against another copy, unresolved V genes explain under half of the gap, and the rest is unexplained. V and J calls and clone size are copied from that table; D and trimming were computed from the DNA. For this sample the table gives fewer than 25,000 clones, of which about 89% were detected only once. Of the sample, 25% to 30% falls within the top ten clones.

As to this clone: Its cognate antigen has yet to be identified. Base qualities were left out, and no much larger clone turns up one base away.

Sequencing was carried out using peripheral blood. Recombination connected TRBV5-8 to TRBJ2-1, and TRBD1 matches 10 of the central bases. The sequence came from a man between 65 and 85 years old with COVID-19, enrolled during active disease. The DNA reads as follows: TGTGCCAGCAGCTGGGACAGGGGAGATGAGCAGTTCTTC. Its amino acids are CASSWDRGDEQFF.